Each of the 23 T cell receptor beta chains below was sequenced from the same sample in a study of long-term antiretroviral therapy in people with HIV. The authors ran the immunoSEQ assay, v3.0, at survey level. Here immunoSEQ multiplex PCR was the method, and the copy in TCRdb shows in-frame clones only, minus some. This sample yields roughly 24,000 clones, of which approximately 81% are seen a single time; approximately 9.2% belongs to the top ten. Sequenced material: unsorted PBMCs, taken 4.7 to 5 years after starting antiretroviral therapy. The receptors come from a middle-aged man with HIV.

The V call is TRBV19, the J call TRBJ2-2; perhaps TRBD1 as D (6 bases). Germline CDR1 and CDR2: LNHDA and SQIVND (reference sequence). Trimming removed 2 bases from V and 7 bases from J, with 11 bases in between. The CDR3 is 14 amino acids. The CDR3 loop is CASSITEQGGELFF. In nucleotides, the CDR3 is TGTGCCAGTAGTATAACTGAACAGGGCGGGGAGCTGTTTTTT.

This CDR3 is CASSRLAGGRTDTQYF. The CDR3 region has the DNA TGTGCCAGCAGTCGACTAGCGGGGGGACGTACAGATACGCAGTATTTT. The V call is TRBV27, the J call TRBJ2-3; 13 nucleotides agree with TRBD2. Germline loops: CDR1 MNHEY, CDR2 SMNVEV (reference sequence). This CDR3 contains 16 residues. Trimming removed 5 bases from V and 3 bases from J; junction bases left unmatched: 5.

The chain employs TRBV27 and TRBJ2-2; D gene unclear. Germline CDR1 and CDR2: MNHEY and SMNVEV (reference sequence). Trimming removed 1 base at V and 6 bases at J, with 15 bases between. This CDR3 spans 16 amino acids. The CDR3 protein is CASSLWRGVSSGELFF. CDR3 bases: TGTGCCAGCAGTTTATGGAGAGGTGTGTCTTCCGGGGAGCTGTTTTTT.

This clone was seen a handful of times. CDR3 sequence: CASSHGTKYSPLHF. The CDR3 nucleotides are TGTGCCAGCAGCCACGGGACAAAATATTCACCCCTCCACTTT. The chain recombines TRBV14 with TRBJ1-6; D perhaps matches TRBD1 (6 bases). V shed 3 bases and J shed 8 bases, with 11 bases lying between them. The V gene's germline CDR1 is SGHDN and CDR2 FVKESK. This CDR3 has 14 amino acids.

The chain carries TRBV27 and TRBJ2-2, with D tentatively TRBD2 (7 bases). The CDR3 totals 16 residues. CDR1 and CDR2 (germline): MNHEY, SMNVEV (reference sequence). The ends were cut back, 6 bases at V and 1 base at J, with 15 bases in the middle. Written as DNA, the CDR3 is TGTGCCAGCAGATGGGGGGGGCAAGTGAACACCGGGGAGCTGTTTTTT. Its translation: CASRWGGQVNTGELFF.

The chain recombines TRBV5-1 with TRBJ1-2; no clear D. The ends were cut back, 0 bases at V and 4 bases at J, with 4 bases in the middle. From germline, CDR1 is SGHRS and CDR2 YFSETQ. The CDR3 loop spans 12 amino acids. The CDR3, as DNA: TGCGCCAGCAGCTTGGACCGCTATGGCTACACCTTC. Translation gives CASSLDRYGYTF.

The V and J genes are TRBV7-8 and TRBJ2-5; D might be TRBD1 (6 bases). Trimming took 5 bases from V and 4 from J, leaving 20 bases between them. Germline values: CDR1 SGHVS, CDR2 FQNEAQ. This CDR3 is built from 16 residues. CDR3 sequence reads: CASSPRDTNSPETQYF. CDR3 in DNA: TGTGCCAGCAGCCCCCGGGACACGAATTCACCAGAGACCCAGTACTTC.

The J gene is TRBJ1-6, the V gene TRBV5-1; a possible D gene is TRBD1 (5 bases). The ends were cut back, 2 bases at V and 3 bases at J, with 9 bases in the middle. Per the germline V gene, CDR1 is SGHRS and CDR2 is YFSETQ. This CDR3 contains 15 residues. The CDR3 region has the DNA TGCGCCAGCAGCTTCACAGGCCACTATAATTCACCCCTCCACTTT. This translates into CASSFTGHYNSPLHF.

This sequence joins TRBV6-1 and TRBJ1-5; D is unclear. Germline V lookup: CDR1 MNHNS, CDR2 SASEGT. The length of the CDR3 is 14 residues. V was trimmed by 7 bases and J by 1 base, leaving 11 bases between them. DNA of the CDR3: TGTGCCAGCATGTTCATGGGAAGCAATCAGCCCCAGCATTTT. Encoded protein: CASMFMGSNQPQHF.

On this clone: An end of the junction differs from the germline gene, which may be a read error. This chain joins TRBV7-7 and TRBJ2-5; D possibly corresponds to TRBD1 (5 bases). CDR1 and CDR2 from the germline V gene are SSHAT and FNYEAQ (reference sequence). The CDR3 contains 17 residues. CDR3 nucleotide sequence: TGTGCTAGCAGCTTAGGGATCGGTGGAAGACAGCAAGAGACCCAGTACTTC. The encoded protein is CASSLGIGGRQQETQYF.

This CDR3 is CASSQAFGGEAFF. DNA of the CDR3: TGTGCCAGCAGCCAGGCCTTTGGCGGGGAAGCTTTCTTT. V gene TRBV7-9 combines with J gene TRBJ1-1, with D unresolved. Germline CDR1 and CDR2: SEHNR and FQNEAQ (reference sequence). This CDR3 spans 13 amino acids. V was cut by 5 bases and J by 8 bases, with 15 bases left in between.

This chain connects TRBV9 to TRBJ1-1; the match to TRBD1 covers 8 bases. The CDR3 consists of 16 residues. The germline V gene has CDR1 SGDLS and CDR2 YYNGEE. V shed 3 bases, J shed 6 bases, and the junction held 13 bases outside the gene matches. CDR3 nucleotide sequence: TGTGCCAGCAGCGAGACCGCCGGGACAGGAGTTTCTGAAGCTTTCTTT. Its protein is CASSETAGTGVSEAFF.

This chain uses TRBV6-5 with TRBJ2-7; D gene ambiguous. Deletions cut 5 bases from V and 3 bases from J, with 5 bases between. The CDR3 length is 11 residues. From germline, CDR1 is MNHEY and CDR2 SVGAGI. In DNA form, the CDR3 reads TGTGCCAGCAGTACCGGCTACGAGCAGTACTTC. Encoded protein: CASSTGYEQYF.

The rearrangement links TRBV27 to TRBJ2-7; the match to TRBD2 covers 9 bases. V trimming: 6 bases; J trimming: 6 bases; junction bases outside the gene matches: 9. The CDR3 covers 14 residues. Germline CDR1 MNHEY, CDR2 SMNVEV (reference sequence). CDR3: CASRVVAGVGEQYF. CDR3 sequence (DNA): TGTGCCAGCAGGGTAGTAGCGGGAGTGGGCGAGCAGTACTTC.

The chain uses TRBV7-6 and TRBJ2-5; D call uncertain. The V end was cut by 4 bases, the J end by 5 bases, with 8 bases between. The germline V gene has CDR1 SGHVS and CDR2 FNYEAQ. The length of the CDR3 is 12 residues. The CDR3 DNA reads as TGTGCCAGCAGCTCGGGTTGGGAGACCCAGTACTTC. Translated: CASSSGWETQYF.

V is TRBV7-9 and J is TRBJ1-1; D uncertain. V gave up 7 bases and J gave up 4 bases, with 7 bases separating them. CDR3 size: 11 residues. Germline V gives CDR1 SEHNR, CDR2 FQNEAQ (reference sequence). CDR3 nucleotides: TGTGCCAGCACCTTGGCCACTGAAGCTTTCTTT. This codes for CASTLATEAFF.

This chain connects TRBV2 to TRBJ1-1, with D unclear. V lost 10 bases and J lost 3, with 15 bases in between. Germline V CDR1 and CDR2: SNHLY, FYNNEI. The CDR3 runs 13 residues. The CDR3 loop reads CAKALGWDTEAFF. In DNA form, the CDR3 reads TGTGCCAAAGCTCTGGGGTGGGACACTGAAGCTTTCTTT.

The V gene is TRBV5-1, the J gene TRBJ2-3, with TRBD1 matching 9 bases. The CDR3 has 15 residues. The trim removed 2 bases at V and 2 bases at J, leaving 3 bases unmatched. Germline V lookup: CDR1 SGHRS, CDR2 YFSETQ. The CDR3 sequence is CASSLNRGLTDTQYF. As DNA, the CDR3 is TGCGCCAGCAGCTTAAACAGGGGGCTCACAGATACGCAGTATTTT.

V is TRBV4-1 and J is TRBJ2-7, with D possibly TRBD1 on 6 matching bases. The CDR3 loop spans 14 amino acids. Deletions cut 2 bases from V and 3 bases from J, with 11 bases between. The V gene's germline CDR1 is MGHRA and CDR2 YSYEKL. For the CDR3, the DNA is TGCGCCAGCAGCCAACAGGGGATGGTCTACGAGCAGTACTTC. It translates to CASSQQGMVYEQYF.

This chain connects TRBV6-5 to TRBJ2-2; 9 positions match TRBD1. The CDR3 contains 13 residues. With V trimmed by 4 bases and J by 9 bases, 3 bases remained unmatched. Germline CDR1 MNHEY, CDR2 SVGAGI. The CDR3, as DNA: TGTGCCAGCAGTTGGGGGACAGGGCGGGAGCTGTTTTTT. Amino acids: CASSWGTGRELFF.

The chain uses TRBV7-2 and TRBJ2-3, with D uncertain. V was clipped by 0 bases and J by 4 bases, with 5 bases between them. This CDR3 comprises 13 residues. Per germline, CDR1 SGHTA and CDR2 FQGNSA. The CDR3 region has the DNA TGTGCCAGCAGCTTAGCCATGGCAGATACGCAGTATTTT. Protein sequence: CASSLAMADTQYF.

CDR3 DNA: TGCGCCAGCAGCCAAGAACCTCCAGCGACGAACACCGGGGAGCTGTTTTTT. This encodes CASSQEPPATNTGELFF. The chain recombines TRBV4-3 with TRBJ2-2, with D unclear. This CDR3 has 17 amino acids. The V end lost 0 bases, the J end lost 0 bases, and 11 bases lay between the germline ends. CDR1 is LGHNA and CDR2 is YSLEER in the germline V gene.

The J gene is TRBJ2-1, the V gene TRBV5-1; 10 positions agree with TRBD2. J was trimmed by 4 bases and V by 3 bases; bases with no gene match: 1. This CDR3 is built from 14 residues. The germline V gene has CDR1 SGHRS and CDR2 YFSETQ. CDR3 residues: CASSSTSGYNEQFF. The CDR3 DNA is TGCGCCAGCAGCTCGACTAGCGGGTACAATGAGCAGTTCTTC.